A single sample gave rise to the 27 T cell receptor beta chains below, sequenced in a study of blood T cells in healthy people across ages. A second roughly 7 to 12 cycle PCR used barcoded and J-beta primers. Each CDR3 protein gets one entry after TCRdb re-called the 5' RACE reads with MiXCR. The sample records 550,000 to 800,000 distinct CDR3 sequences, roughly 21% being singletons. Sequences were obtained from blood. The receptors originated from a man in his 70s in good health.

CDR3 loop: CATMYTEAFF. In nucleotides, the CDR3 is TGTGCCACCATGTACACTGAAGCTTTCTTT. V usage is TRBV12-3 or TRBV12-4 and J usage is TRBJ1-1; the D is unclear. The V end was cut by 10 bases, the J end by 3 bases, with 6 bases between. The CDR3 loop spans 10 amino acids.

This clonotype was counted a few times. Here the CDR3 reads CATSDPQGAGETQYF. In DNA, the CDR3 is TGTGCCACCAGTGACCCTCAGGGGGCGGGAGAGACCCAGTACTTC. This rearrangement joins TRBV24-1 to TRBJ2-5; TRBD1 matches 8 bases. Germline-derived CDR1 and CDR2 are KGHDR and SFDVKD. V gave up 4 bases and J gave up 4 bases; unmatched junction bases: 7. This CDR3 comprises 15 residues.

This clonotype was seen more than once but under ten times. The gene calls are TRBV9 and TRBJ2-1, with D perhaps matching TRBD2 (6 bases). The CDR3 extends over 15 amino acids. Trimming removed 8 bases at V and 1 base at J, with 16 bases between. Germline CDR1 SGDLS, CDR2 YYNGEE. CDR3 sequence: CASQSGSSSYNEQFF. CDR3 DNA sequence: TGTGCCAGTCAATCCGGGAGTTCATCCTACAATGAGCAGTTCTTC.

V gene TRBV7-8 combines with J gene TRBJ2-1; TRBD2 matches 8 bases. This CDR3 has 17 amino acids. Germline V gene data show CDR1 as SGHVS and CDR2 as FQNEAQ. The junction had 17 bases not matched to a gene; V was cut back by 8 bases and J by 5 bases. The CDR3 DNA reads TGTGCCAGCGGCCCGGCGCCCTGGCAGCGGGGGAACAATGAGCAGTTCTTC. Encoded protein: CASGPAPWQRGNNEQFF.

The chain joins TRBV19 to TRBJ2-3, with D possibly being TRBD1 (5 bases). Judging by the DNA end, TRBJ1-5 fits better; the J call may be wrong. The CDR3 extends over 17 amino acids. Germline V gene data show CDR1 as LNHDA and CDR2 as SQIVND (reference sequence). For the CDR3, the DNA is TGTGCCAGTAGTAAAGGATACAAGGGACCTAGCACAGATACGCAGCATTTT. Residues: CASSKGYKGPSTDTQHF.

The genes are TRBV4-3 and TRBJ2-1; perhaps TRBD2 as D (6 bases). Trimming pared 1 base from V and 9 bases from J, leaving 10 bases between. CDR1 is LGHNA, CDR2 YSLEER, per germline. There are 13 residues in the CDR3. The CDR3 bases are TGCGCCAGCAGCCAAGCAACTAGCTTTGAGCAGTTCTTC. Its translation is CASSQATSFEQFF.

The chain employs TRBV20-1 and TRBJ2-1; 13 nucleotides line up with TRBD2. This CDR3 spans 15 amino acids. Germline lookup yields CDR1 DFQATT and CDR2 SNEGSKA (reference sequence). After removal of 5 bases from V and 8 bases from J, the junction contained 9 bases not matched to a gene. This CDR3 is CSAPRGLAGVDEQFF. CDR3 DNA sequence: TGCAGTGCTCCACGAGGACTAGCGGGAGTCGATGAGCAGTTCTTC.

J is TRBJ2-1 and V is TRBV19; 11 positions match TRBD2. Germline V CDR1 and CDR2: LNHDA, SQIVND (reference sequence). The CDR3 loop spans 17 amino acids. The V segment lost 3 bases and the J segment 3 bases; nucleotides outside the gene matches: 7. The CDR3 loop reads CASSIKGLADIYNEQFF. CDR3 nucleotides: TGTGCCAGTAGTATTAAGGGACTAGCGGACATCTACAATGAGCAGTTCTTC.

This clonotype was seen at least ten times. The chain has TRBV5-1 and TRBJ2-6; 10 bases fit TRBD2. The CDR3 is made up of 17 amino acids. V lost 4 bases to trimming and J lost 2 bases; unmatched junction nucleotides: 6. Germline V gives CDR1 SGHRS, CDR2 YFSETQ. CDR3 in DNA: TGCGCCAGCAGCCCCTTAGCGGGAGGAGCTGGGGCCAACGTCCTGACTTTC. Translated, it gives CASSPLAGGAGANVLTF.

The chain carries TRBV7-2 and TRBJ2-4; tentatively, D is TRBD1 or TRBD2 (6 bases each). The CDR3 runs 16 residues. Germline V CDR1 and CDR2: SGHTA, FQGNSA. With 4 bases removed from V and 0 bases from J, the gap between germline ends came to 13 bases. For the CDR3, the DNA is TGTGCCAGCAGCTCCCGTGGAGGGGGAGCCAAAAACATTCAGTACTTC. Amino acids: CASSSRGGGAKNIQYF.

This clonotype was observed a few times. V and J are TRBV5-1 and TRBJ2-7, with a tentative D call TRBD1 (7 bases). V was shortened by 2 bases and J by 4 bases, with 16 bases between the two germline ends. CDR1 SGHRS and CDR2 YFSETQ come from the germline V gene. This CDR3 is built from 15 residues. The CDR3 region has the DNA TGCGCCAGCAGCTTTGCAGGGGGGTCCGCTTACGAGCAGTACTTC. It yields the protein CASSFAGGSAYEQYF.

This clonotype turned up a few times. The V and J genes are TRBV28 and TRBJ1-4, with D unresolved. Trimming pared 5 bases from V and 8 bases from J, leaving 18 bases between. The germline gives CDR1 MDHEN, CDR2 SYDVKM. This CDR3 has 15 residues. CDR3 nucleotides: TGTGCCAGCAGTCCCCAGGACGCCGGGAGGGAAAAACTGTTTTTT. Its protein is CASSPQDAGREKLFF.

The gene calls are TRBV28 and TRBJ1-4, with TRBD1 matching 8 bases. Trimming took 6 bases from V and 1 from J; bases not matched to a gene: 7. The CDR3 covers 16 residues. From germline, CDR1 is MDHEN and CDR2 SYDVKM. Here the CDR3 DNA reads TGTGCCAGCAGCGCCAGGACAGGGCTAACTAATGAAAAACTGTTTTTT. This sequence encodes CASSARTGLTNEKLFF.

This clonotype was recorded a few times. The V and J genes are TRBV28 and TRBJ2-7, with D perhaps assigned TRBD1 or TRBD2 (5 bases each). Germline-derived CDR1 and CDR2 are MDHEN and SYDVKM. The ends were cut back, 5 bases at V and 8 bases at J, with 25 bases in the middle. This CDR3 has 16 residues. The CDR3 DNA reads TGTGCCAGCAGTCAACCAAATTACGGGACGTCCGGAAAGCAGTACTTC. It yields the protein CASSQPNYGTSGKQYF.

The chain has TRBV6-6 and TRBJ2-5; 11 nucleotides agree with TRBD1. The junction had 10 bases not matched to a gene; V was cut back by 5 bases and J by 5 bases. CDR3 length: 16 amino acids. The germline CDR1 and CDR2 sequences are MNHNY and SVGAGI (reference sequence). The CDR3: CASSNPLGQGAETQYF. CDR3 nucleotide sequence: TGTGCCAGCAGTAATCCCCTCGGACAGGGGGCGGAGACCCAGTACTTC.

This rearrangement joins TRBV5-1 to TRBJ1-1; tentative D call: TRBD1 (5 bases). Trimming left V 4 bases short and J 5 bases short, with 12 bases between. The germline V gene encodes CDR1 SGHRS and CDR2 YFSETQ. This CDR3 contains 13 residues. The CDR3 nucleotides read TGCGCCAGCAGCCCCACGACAGAGACTGAAGCTTTCTTT. Protein sequence: CASSPTTETEAFF.

The chain combines TRBV28 with TRBJ2-3; D remains ambiguous. The V end lost 2 bases, the J end lost 4 bases, and 7 bases lay between the germline ends. CDR3 length: 13 amino acids. Looked up from germline, CDR1 is MDHEN and CDR2 is SYDVKM. CDR3 sequence (DNA): TGTGCCAGCAGTTTAATGACCGCAGATACGCAGTATTTT. Translating gives CASSLMTADTQYF.

There are a few counts of this clonotype. The V call is TRBV5-1, the J call TRBJ2-7; perhaps TRBD2 as D (5 bases). V was shortened by 0 bases and J by 5 bases, with 15 bases between the two germline ends. CDR1 is SGHRS, CDR2 YFSETQ, per germline. The CDR3 consists of 15 residues. This chain's CDR3 is CASSLANRGFHEQYF. The CDR3 DNA follows: TGCGCCAGCAGCTTGGCCAATCGGGGATTCCACGAGCAGTACTTC.

The table lists this clonotype with a count of one. The V gene is TRBV9, the J gene TRBJ2-1; 9 nucleotides match TRBD1. The J call may be incorrect, as the DNA end agrees better with TRBJ2-7. The CDR3 covers 16 residues. Germline CDR1 reads SGDLS; CDR2 reads YYNGEE. CDR3 amino acids: CASSLGQGNPSYEQYF. DNA for the CDR3: TGTGCCAGCAGCCTTGGACAGGGGAATCCTTCCTACGAGCAGTACTTC.

The V and J genes are TRBV27 and TRBJ2-1; D could derive from TRBD1 or TRBD2 (5 bases each). Matching the DNA end better, TRBJ2-5 makes the J call doubtful. CDR1 and CDR2 from the germline V gene are MNHEY and SMNVEV (reference sequence). The CDR3 totals 15 residues. The chain's CDR3 is CASSLSGVLAETQYF. As DNA, the CDR3 is TGTGCCAGCAGTTTATCGGGGGTATTAGCAGAGACCCAGTACTTC.

The gene calls are TRBV13 and TRBJ1-4; D gene ambiguous. Looked up from germline, CDR1 is PRHDT and CDR2 is FYEKMQ (reference sequence). This CDR3 has 16 amino acids. Deletions cut 6 bases from V and 6 bases from J, with 20 bases between. CDR3 loop: CASRSLGPRMDEKLFF. The CDR3 DNA reads as TGTGCCAGCAGATCACTAGGCCCCCGCATGGATGAAAAACTGTTTTTT.

The chain joins TRBV18 to TRBJ2-3, with a possible D match to TRBD1 (5 bases). Trimming removed 1 base at V and 4 bases at J, with 9 bases between. The CDR3 is 14 residues long. Germline-derived CDR1 and CDR2 are KGHSH and LQKENI. CDR3 sequence reads: CASSPLDSSDTQYF. CDR3 in DNA: TGTGCCAGCTCACCACTAGACAGTTCAGATACGCAGTATTTT.

The genes are TRBV5-1 and TRBJ2-7; no definite D call. The CDR3 covers 14 residues. The V end was cut by 4 bases, the J end by 1 base, with 12 bases between. Germline values: CDR1 SGHRS, CDR2 YFSETQ. The CDR3 DNA reads TGCGCCAGCAGCGACACCATGGGGTCCTACGAGCAGTACTTC. This codes for CASSDTMGSYEQYF. The full variable domain, its missing parts supplied by reference TRBV5-1 and TRBJ2-7, is KAGVTQTPRYLIKTRGQQVTLSCSPISGHRSVSWYQQTPGQGLQFLFEYFSETQRNKGNFPGRFSGRQFSNSRSEMNVSTLELGDSALYLCASSDTMGSYEQYFGPGTRLTVT.

This sequence joins TRBV12-3 or TRBV12-4 and TRBJ1-1; a possible D gene is TRBD1 (5 bases). This CDR3 contains 12 residues. V was cut by 4 bases and J by 7 bases, with 10 bases left in between. The CDR3 sequence is CASSSPRVEAFF. CDR3 coding DNA: TGTGCCAGCAGTTCCCCCAGGGTTGAAGCTTTCTTT.

A remark on this clonotype: A read error may account for a junction end that differs from germline. The chain couples TRBV2 to TRBJ2-3; 7 positions agree with TRBD2. Germline-derived CDR1 and CDR2 are SNHLY and FYNNEI. This CDR3 has 15 amino acids. CDR3 sequence (DNA): TGTGCCAGCAGTCCCCTCGCGGGAGTCACAGATGCGCAGTATTTT. Amino acids: CASSPLAGVTDAQYF.

The gene calls are TRBV12-3 or TRBV12-4 and TRBJ2-2; perhaps TRBD1 as D (6 bases). CDR3 length equals 15 residues. The V gene lost 6 bases and the J gene lost 4 bases, with 15 bases spanning the gap. CDR3 protein: CASRYSGTPTGELFF. The CDR3 DNA reads as TGTGCCAGCAGGTACTCCGGGACACCCACCGGGGAGCTGTTTTTT.

The chain links TRBV5-1 to TRBJ1-4, with D possibly TRBD1 on 5 matching bases. CDR1 and CDR2 from the germline V gene are SGHRS and YFSETQ. The length of the CDR3 is 15 residues. V was trimmed by 2 bases and J by 5 bases, leaving 13 bases between them. Here the CDR3 reads CASSFVLGGNEKLFF. The CDR3 DNA is TGCGCCAGCAGCTTCGTTTTGGGGGGAAATGAAAAACTGTTTTTT.